The 3 T cell receptor beta chains given below trace back to one sample, sequenced in a study of CD8+ T cells in alopecia areata. Reverse transcribed after extraction, RNA yielded cDNA as the sequencing template. Generated by immunoSEQ multiplex PCR, the TCRdb table keeps only in-frame clones and is missing some. The repertoire holds fewer than 200,000 clones, with 67% as singletons. The sample consisted of CD8+ T cells sorted from blood, taken at week 0. The receptors come from a human donor with alopecia areata.

The chain carries TRBV29-1 and TRBJ1-2; D is possibly TRBD1 (5 bases). The CDR3 is 13 amino acids. The germline CDR1 and CDR2 sequences are SQVTM and ANQGSEA. Trimming shortened V by 4 bases and J by 5 bases, and 14 bases separated the two germline ends. CDR3 sequence: CSVAITGTYGYTF. CDR3 nucleotide sequence: TGCAGCGTTGCCATAACCGGGACTTATGGCTACACCTTC. The full variable domain, in which reference TRBV29-1 and TRBJ1-2 provide the parts outside the CDR3, is SAVISQKPSRDICQRGTSLTIQCQVDSQVTMMFWYRQQPGQSLTLIATANQGSEATYESGFVIDKFPISRPNLTFSTLTVSNMSPEDSSIYLCSVAITGTYGYTFGSGTRLTVV.

This clone showed up just once. This sequence joins TRBV20-1 and TRBJ2-3; D gene uncertain. V gave up 1 base and J gave up 11 bases, with 10 bases separating them. The V gene's germline CDR1 is DFQATT and CDR2 SNEGSKA (reference sequence). This CDR3 spans 11 amino acids. CDR3 protein: CSARGAPGQYF. CDR3 in DNA: TGCAGTGCTAGAGGGGCCCCTGGGCAGTATTTT.

The rearrangement uses TRBV5-1 and TRBJ2-3; 10 bases map to TRBD2. The CDR3 loop spans 15 amino acids. With 4 bases clipped from V and 2 bases from J, the junction kept 4 bases outside the gene matches. The germline CDR1 and CDR2 sequences are SGHRS and YFSETQ. The DNA of the CDR3 is TGCGCCAGCAGCAATAGCGGGGGGCCCACAGATACGCAGTATTTT. It is translated as CASSNSGGPTDTQYF.